One T cell receptor (beta chain) is described in this entry. TRAV- and TRBV-specific primers were used for first-strand cDNA, which covered alpha and beta chains. It was with a constant-region primer and a V-primer adapter that TCRs were amplified over 20 PCR cycles. TCRdb re-called the reads with MiXCR, one entry per CDR3 protein. There are tens of thousands of distinct CDR3 sequences in the sample; approximately 22% occur only once, and more than 10% lies in the top ten. This entry comes from a study of low-dose radiotherapy and immunotherapy resistance in tumors. Background on the study: Participants were given intravenous cyclophosphamide 200 mg/m2 every two weeks, one day before radiation and immunotherapy. Each patient took aspirin at a dose of 300 mg by mouth once daily over the course of four cycles, with dosing beginning on cycle 1 day 1.

Trimming removed 7 bases from V and 4 bases from J, with 20 bases in between. The length of the CDR3 is 16 residues. CDR1 and CDR2 (germline): MDHEN, SYDVKM. The time point: after trial treatment. Treatment here: LDRT plus nivolumab, ipilimumab, low-dose cyclophosphamide and aspirin (RACIN trial). This receptor was taken from a female donor with ovarian cancer. The chain combines TRBV28 with TRBJ2-1; possible D gene TRBD1, 6 bases. Here the sequenced sample was PBMCs, taken after low-dose radiotherapy plus immunotherapy. CDR3 DNA: TGTGCCAGCACCCTCCCTACAGGGCACGGATACAATGAGCAGTTCTTC. Translating it yields CASTLPTGHGYNEQFF.